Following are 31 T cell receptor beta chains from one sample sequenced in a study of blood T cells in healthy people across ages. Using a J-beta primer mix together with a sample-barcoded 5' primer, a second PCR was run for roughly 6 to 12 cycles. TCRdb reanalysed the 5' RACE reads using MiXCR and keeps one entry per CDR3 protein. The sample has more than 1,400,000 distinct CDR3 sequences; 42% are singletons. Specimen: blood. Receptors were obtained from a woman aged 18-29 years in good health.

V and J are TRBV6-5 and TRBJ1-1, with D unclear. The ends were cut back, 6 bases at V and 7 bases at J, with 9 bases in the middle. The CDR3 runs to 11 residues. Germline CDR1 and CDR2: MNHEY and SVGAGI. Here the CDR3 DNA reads TGTGCCAGCAGCTCCGGGATTGAAGCTTTCTTT. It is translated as CASSSGIEAFF.

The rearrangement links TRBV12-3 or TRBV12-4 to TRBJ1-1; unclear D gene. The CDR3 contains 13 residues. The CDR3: CAVTKRGNTEAFF. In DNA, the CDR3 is TGTGCGGTCACAAAGCGGGGGAACACTGAAGCTTTCTTT.

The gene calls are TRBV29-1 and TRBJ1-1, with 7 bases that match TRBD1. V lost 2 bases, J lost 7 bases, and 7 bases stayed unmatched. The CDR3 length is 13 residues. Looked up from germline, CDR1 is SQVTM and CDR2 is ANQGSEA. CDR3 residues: CSVESPGQHEAFF. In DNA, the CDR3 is TGCAGCGTTGAATCCCCGGGACAGCATGAAGCTTTCTTT. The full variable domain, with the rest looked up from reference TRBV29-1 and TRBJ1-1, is SAVISQKPSRDICQRGTSLTIQCQVDSQVTMMFWYRQQPGQSLTLIATANQGSEATYESGFVIDKFPISRPNLTFSTLTVSNMSPEDSSIYLCSVESPGQHEAFFGQGTRLTVV.

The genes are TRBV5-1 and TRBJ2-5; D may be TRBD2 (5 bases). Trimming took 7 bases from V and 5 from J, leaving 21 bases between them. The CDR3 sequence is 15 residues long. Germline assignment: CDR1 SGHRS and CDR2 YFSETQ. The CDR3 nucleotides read TGCGCCAGCCGGAGGTCCTCAAATCAGGTCGAGACCCAGTACTTC. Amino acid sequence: CASRRSSNQVETQYF.

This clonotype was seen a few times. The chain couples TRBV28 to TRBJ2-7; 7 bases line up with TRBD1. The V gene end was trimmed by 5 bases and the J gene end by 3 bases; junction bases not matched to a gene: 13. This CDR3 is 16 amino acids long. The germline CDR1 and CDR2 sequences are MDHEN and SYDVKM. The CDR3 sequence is CASSPDTTGSSYEQYF. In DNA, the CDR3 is TGTGCCAGCAGTCCAGATACGACAGGGTCGAGCTACGAGCAGTACTTC.

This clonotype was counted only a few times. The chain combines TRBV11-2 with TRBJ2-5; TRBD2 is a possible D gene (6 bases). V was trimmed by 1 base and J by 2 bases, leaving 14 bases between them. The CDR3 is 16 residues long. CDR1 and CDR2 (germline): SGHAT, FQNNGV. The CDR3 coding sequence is TGTGCCAGCAGCTTAGGAACTAGCACTGTTCAAGAGACCCAGTACTTC. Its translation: CASSLGTSTVQETQYF.

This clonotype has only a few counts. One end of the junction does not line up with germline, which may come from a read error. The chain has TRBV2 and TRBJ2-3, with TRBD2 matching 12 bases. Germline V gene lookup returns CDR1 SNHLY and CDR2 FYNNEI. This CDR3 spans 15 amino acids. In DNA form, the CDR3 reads TGCGCCAGCAGCCGACTAGCGGGGGCCACAGATACGCAGTATTTT. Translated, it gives CASSRLAGATDTQYF. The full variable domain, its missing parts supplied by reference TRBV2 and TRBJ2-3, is EPEVTQTPSHQVTQMGQEVILRCVPISNHLYFYWYRQILGQKVEFLVSFYNNEISEKSEIFDDQFSVERPDGSNFTLKIRSTKLEDSAMYFCASSRLAGATDTQYFGPGTRLTVL.

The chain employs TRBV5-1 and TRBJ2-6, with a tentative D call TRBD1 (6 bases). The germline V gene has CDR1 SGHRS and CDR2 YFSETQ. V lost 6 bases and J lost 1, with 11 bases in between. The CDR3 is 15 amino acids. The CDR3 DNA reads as TGCGCCAGCACGAAGGGGGTATCTGGGGCCAACGTCCTGACTTTC. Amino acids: CASTKGVSGANVLTF.

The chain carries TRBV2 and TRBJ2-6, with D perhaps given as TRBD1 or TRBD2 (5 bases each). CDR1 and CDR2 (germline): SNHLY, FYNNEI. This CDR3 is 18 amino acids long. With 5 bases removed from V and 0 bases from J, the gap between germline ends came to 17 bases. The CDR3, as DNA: TGTGCCAGCAGTCTCGGGACCGGAATTCCCTCTGGGGCCAACGTCCTGACTTTC. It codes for CASSLGTGIPSGANVLTF.

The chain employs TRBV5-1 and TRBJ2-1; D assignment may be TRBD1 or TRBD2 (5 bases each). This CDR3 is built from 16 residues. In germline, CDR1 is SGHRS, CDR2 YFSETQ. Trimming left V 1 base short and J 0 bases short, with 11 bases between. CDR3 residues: CASSLRDASSYNEQFF. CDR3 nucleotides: TGCGCCAGCAGCTTGAGGGACGCCAGCTCCTACAATGAGCAGTTCTTC.

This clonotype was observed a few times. CDR3 DNA: TGCAGTGCTAGGGCAGCGAAGTACCAAGAGACCCAGTACTTC. This encodes CSARAAKYQETQYF. This rearrangement joins TRBV20-1 to TRBJ2-5; D call uncertain. The CDR3 consists of 14 residues. CDR1 DFQATT and CDR2 SNEGSKA come from the germline V gene (reference sequence). V was clipped by 3 bases and J by 0 bases, with 11 bases between them.

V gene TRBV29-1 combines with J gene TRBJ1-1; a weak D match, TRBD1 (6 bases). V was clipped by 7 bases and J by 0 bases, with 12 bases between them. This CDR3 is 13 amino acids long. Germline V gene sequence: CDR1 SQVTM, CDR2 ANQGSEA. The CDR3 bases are TGCAGCGCCCGGACAGCCATGAACACTGAAGCTTTCTTT. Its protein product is CSARTAMNTEAFF.

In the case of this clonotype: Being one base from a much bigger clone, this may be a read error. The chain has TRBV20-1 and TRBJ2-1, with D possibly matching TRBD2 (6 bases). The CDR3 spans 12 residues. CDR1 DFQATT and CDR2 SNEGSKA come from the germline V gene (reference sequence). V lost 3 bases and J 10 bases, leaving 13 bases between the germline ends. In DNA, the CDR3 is TGCAGTGCTAGGCGGGGCGCTTACGAGCAGTTCTTC. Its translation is CSARRGAYEQFF.

The CDR3 spells CASVLRLAGVTDTQYF. The CDR3 DNA reads TGTGCCAGCGTCCTCCGGCTAGCGGGAGTGACAGATACGCAGTATTTT. This sequence joins TRBV7-9 and TRBJ2-3; the match to TRBD2 covers 10 bases. CDR1 is SEHNR and CDR2 is FQNEAQ in the germline V gene (reference sequence). Losses at the gene ends were 8 bases for V and 3 bases for J; bases not matched to a gene: 11. This CDR3 region has 16 residues.

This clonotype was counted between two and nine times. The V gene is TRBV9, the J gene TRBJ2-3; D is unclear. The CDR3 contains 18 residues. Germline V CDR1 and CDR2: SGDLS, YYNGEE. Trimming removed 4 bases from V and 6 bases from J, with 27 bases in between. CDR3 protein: CASSLAPLGGSRMDTQYF. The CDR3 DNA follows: TGTGCCAGCAGCCTCGCCCCTCTGGGTGGATCGAGAATGGATACGCAGTATTTT.

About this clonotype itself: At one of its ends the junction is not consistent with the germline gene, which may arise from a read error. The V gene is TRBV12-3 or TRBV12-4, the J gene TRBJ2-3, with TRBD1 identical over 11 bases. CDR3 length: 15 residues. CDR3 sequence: CASKWTGGISDAQYF. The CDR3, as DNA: TGTGCCAGCAAATGGACAGGGGGCATATCAGATGCGCAGTATTTT.

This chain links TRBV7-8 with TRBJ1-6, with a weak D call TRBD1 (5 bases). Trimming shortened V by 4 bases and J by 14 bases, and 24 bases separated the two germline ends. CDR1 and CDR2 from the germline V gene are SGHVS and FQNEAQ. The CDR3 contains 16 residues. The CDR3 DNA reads TGTGCCAGCAGCTCTGGGTATCGGGGCCCGAAATCGGCCCTCCACTTT. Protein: CASSSGYRGPKSALHF.

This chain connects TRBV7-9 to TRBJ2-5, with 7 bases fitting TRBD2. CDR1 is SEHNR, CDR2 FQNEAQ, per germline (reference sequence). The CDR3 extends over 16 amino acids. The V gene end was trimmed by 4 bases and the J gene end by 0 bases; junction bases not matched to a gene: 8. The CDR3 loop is CASSSISGGYQETQYF. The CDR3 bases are TGTGCCAGCAGCTCCATTTCCGGGGGGTACCAAGAGACCCAGTACTTC. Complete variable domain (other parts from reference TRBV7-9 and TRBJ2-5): DTGVSQNPRHKITKRGQNVTFRCDPISEHNRLYWYRQTLGQGPEFLTYFQNEAQLEKSRLLSDRFSAERPKGSFSTLEIQRTEQGDSAMYLCASSSISGGYQETQYFGPGTRLLVL.

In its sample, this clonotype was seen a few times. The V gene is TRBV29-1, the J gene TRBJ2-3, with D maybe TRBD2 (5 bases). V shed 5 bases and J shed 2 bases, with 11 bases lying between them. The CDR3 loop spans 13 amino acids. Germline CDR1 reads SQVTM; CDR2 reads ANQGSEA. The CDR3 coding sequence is TGCAGCGTTAATAGCGCGGACACAGATACGCAGTATTTT. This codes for CSVNSADTDTQYF.

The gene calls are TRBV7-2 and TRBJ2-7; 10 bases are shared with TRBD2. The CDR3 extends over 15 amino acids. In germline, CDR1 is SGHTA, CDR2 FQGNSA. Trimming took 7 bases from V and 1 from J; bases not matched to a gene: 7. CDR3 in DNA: TGTGCCAGCAAGATAGCGGGAGGAATGTCCTACGAGCAGTACTTC. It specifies CASKIAGGMSYEQYF.

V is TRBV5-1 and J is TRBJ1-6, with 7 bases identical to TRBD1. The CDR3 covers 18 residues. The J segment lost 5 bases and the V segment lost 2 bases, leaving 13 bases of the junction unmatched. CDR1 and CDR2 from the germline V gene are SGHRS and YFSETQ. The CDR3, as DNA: TGCGCCAGCAGCTTCCCTCCGGGACAGATAGGGGATAATTCACCCCTCCACTTT. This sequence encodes CASSFPPGQIGDNSPLHF. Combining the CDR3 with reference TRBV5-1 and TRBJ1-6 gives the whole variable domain KAGVTQTPRYLIKTRGQQVTLSCSPISGHRSVSWYQQTPGQGLQFLFEYFSETQRNKGNFPGRFSGRQFSNSRSEMNVSTLELGDSALYLCASSFPPGQIGDNSPLHFGNGTRLTVT.

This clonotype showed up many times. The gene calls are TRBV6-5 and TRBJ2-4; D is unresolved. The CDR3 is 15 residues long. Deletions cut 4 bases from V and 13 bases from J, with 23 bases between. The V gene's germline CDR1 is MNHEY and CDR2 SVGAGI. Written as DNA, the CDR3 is TGTGCCAGCAGTTCACCTTTCGGAAACGGAATTGGGCAGTACTTC. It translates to CASSSPFGNGIGQYF.

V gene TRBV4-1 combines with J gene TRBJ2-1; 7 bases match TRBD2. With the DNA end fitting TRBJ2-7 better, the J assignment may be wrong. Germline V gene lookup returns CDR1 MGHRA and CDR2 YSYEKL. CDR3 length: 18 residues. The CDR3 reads CASSHSALADYSYNEQYF. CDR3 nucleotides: TGCGCCAGCAGCCATTCGGCCCTAGCGGACTACTCCTACAATGAGCAGTACTTC.

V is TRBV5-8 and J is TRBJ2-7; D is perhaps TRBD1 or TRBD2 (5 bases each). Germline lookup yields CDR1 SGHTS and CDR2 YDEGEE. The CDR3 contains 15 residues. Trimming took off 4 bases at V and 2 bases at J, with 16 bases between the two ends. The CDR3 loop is CASSEKGRGAYEQYF. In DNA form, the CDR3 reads TGTGCCAGCAGCGAAAAGGGACGCGGTGCCTACGAGCAGTACTTC. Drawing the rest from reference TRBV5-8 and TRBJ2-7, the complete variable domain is EAGVTQSPTHLIKTRGQQATLRCSPISGHTSVYWYQQALGLGLQFLLWYDEGEERNRGNFPPRFSGRQFPNYSSELNVNALELEDSALYLCASSEKGRGAYEQYFGPGTRLTVT.

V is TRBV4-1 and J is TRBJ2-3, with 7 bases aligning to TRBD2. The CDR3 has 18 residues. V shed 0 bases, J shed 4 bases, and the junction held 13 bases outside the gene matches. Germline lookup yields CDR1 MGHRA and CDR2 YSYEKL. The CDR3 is CASSQDPDGLGTSDTQYF. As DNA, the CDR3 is TGCGCCAGCAGCCAAGATCCCGACGGACTAGGCACTTCAGATACGCAGTATTTT.

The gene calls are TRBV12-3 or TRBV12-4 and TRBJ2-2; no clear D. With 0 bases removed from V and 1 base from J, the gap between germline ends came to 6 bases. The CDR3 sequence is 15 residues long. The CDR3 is CASSLATGNTGELFF. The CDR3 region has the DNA TGTGCCAGCAGTTTAGCGACGGGGAACACCGGGGAGCTGTTTTTT.

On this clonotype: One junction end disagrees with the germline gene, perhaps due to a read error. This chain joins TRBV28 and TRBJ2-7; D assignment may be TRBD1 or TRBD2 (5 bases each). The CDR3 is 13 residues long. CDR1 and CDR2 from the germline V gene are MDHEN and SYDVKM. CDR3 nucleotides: TGTGCCAGCAGTGTATGGGGGAGCTACGAGCAGTACTTC. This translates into CASSVWGSYEQYF.

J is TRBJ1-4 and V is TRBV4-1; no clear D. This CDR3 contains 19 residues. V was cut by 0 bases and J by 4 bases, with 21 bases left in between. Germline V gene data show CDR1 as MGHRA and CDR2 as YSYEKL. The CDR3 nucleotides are TGCGCCAGCAGCCAAGATCGCCCAGATCCACTAGACCTTAATGAAAAACTGTTTTTT. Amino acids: CASSQDRPDPLDLNEKLFF.

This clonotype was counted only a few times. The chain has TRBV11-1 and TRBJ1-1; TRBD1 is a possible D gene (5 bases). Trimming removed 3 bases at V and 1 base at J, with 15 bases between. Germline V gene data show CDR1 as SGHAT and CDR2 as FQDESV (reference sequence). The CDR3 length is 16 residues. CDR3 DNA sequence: TGTGCCAGCAGCTTTTCGCTCCAGGGTGGGAACACTGAAGCTTTCTTT. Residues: CASSFSLQGGNTEAFF.

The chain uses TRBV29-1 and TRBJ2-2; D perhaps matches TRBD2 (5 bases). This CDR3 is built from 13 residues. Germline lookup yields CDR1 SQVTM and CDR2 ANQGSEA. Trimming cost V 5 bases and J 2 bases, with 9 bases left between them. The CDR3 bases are TGCAGCGTTCGCGGGCTAAACACCGGGGAGCTGTTTTTT. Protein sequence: CSVRGLNTGELFF.

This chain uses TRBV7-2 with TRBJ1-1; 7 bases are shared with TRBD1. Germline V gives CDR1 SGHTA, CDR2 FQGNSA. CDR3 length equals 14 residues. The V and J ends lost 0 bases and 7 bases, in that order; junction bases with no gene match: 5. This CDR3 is CASSLAGQANEAFF. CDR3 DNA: TGTGCCAGCAGCTTAGCAGGACAGGCGAATGAAGCTTTCTTT.